Shown below are 31 T cell receptor beta chains from a single sample sequenced in a study of T cells in Graves' hyperthyroidism and ophthalmopathy. Regions amplified from RNA transcripts were the TCR beta CDR3 regions. Primed by the HTBI set, a first-round RT-PCR was run on the TCR CDR3. TCRdb called the multiplex PCR reads again in MiXCR, with one record for every CDR3 protein. The profile shows approximately 330,000 distinct CDR3 sequences, around a fifth of them singletons. Sequenced sample: blood. These receptors were collected from a woman aged 50 to 60 with Graves' hyperthyroidism.

In its sample, this clonotype was seen many times. V gene TRBV20-1 combines with J gene TRBJ2-7; TRBD1 matches at 7 bases. The germline V gene encodes CDR1 DFQATT and CDR2 SNEGSKA (reference sequence). V gave up 3 bases and J gave up 3 bases; unmatched junction bases: 5. CDR3 length equals 13 residues. CDR3 coding DNA: TGCAGTGCTAGTGGGACAGAAAGCTACGAGCAGTACTTC. It translates to CSASGTESYEQYF.

This chain joins TRBV5-1 and TRBJ2-3; D gene unclear. Trimming removed 3 bases at V and 3 bases at J, with 11 bases between. The CDR3 extends over 14 amino acids. Germline V gives CDR1 SGHRS, CDR2 YFSETQ. The CDR3 nucleotides read TGCGCCAGCAGCTACCATCCCGAAACAGATACGCAGTATTTT. Protein product: CASSYHPETDTQYF.

This clonotype was counted at least ten times. A read error may account for a junction end that differs from germline. This chain links TRBV2 with TRBJ2-7; 8 nucleotides agree with TRBD2. In germline, CDR1 is SNHLY, CDR2 FYNNEI. The CDR3 length is 15 residues. This CDR3 reads CASSQELAETYGQYF. The DNA of the CDR3 is TGTGCCAGCAGTCAAGAACTAGCGGAGACCTACGGGCAGTACTTC.

With regard to this clonotype: A much bigger clone sits one base away, suggesting this may be a read error. The chain employs TRBV12-3 or TRBV12-4 and TRBJ1-1; D uncertain. V lost 6 bases, J lost 0 bases, and 11 bases lay in between. CDR3 length equals 14 residues. CDR3 loop: CASRQDPLNTEAFF. The CDR3 nucleotides are TGTGCCAGCAGACAAGACCCCCTGAACACTGAAGCTTTCTTT.

This chain links TRBV20-1 with TRBJ2-2, with 7 bases fitting TRBD1. The V and J ends lost 2 bases and 3 bases, in that order; junction bases with no gene match: 0. This CDR3 is 13 amino acids long. The germline CDR1 and CDR2 sequences are DFQATT and SNEGSKA (reference sequence). The CDR3 DNA reads TGCAGTGCTAGACAGGGGGACACCGGGGAGCTGTTTTTT. Translating gives CSARQGDTGELFF.

This clonotype was detected ten times or more. V gene TRBV18 combines with J gene TRBJ1-1; the D is unclear. Per germline, CDR1 KGHSH and CDR2 LQKENI. Between the trimmed V and J ends, which lost 6 bases and 3 bases, there was a span of 14 bases. The CDR3 length is 14 residues. CDR3: CASSPPVGDTEAFF. The DNA of the CDR3 is TGTGCCAGCTCGCCTCCGGTCGGGGACACTGAAGCTTTCTTT.

This clonotype has a count of ten or more. The chain's CDR3 is CSATTGTSGSSGANVLTF. The DNA of the CDR3 is TGCAGTGCTACAACCGGGACTAGCGGGAGTAGTGGGGCCAACGTCCTGACTTTC. The chain employs TRBV20-1 and TRBJ2-6; TRBD2 matches at 14 bases. J lost 3 bases, V lost 4 bases, and 8 bases had no gene match. Per the germline V gene, CDR1 is DFQATT and CDR2 is SNEGSKA (reference sequence). The length of the CDR3 is 18 residues.

The chain joins TRBV12-5 to TRBJ2-7; D call uncertain. Per the germline V gene, CDR1 is LGHNT and CDR2 is FRNRAP. The germline V and J ends were trimmed by 2 bases and 6 bases, with 8 bases remaining between them. The CDR3 consists of 12 residues. CDR3 sequence (DNA): TGTGCTAGTGGTTTGAATAGCCGCGAGCAGTACTTC. This sequence encodes CASGLNSREQYF.

The chain recombines TRBV4-1 with TRBJ2-1; 13 bases fit TRBD2. Germline loops: CDR1 MGHRA, CDR2 YSYEKL. CDR3 length: 16 amino acids. Trimming at V came to 0 bases and at J to 9 bases, leaving 5 bases not matched to a gene. CDR3 sequence: CASSQELLAGGPEQFF. The CDR3 region has the DNA TGCGCCAGCAGCCAAGAGTTACTAGCGGGAGGGCCTGAGCAGTTCTTC.

This clonotype showed up many times. The chain couples TRBV20-1 to TRBJ2-1, with 10 bases identical to TRBD2. CDR1 DFQATT and CDR2 SNEGSKA come from the germline V gene (reference sequence). Losses at the gene ends were 3 bases for V and 7 bases for J; bases not matched to a gene: 6. There are 14 residues in the CDR3. This chain's CDR3 is CSARAIAGGNEQFF. CDR3 DNA: TGCAGTGCTAGGGCGATAGCGGGAGGTAATGAGCAGTTCTTC.

The chain combines TRBV5-8 with TRBJ1-4, with D possibly matching TRBD1 (5 bases). The ends were cut back, 0 bases at V and 8 bases at J, with 14 bases in the middle. Germline CDR1 is SGHTS and CDR2 is YDEGEE. This CDR3 is built from 15 residues. This CDR3 is CASSLAWGGSEKLFF. CDR3 DNA sequence: TGTGCCAGCAGCTTGGCCTGGGGGGGATCCGAAAAACTGTTTTTT. Using reference TRBV5-8 and TRBJ1-4 for the parts outside the CDR3, the full variable domain is EAGVTQSPTHLIKTRGQQATLRCSPISGHTSVYWYQQALGLGLQFLLWYDEGEERNRGNFPPRFSGRQFPNYSSELNVNALELEDSALYLCASSLAWGGSEKLFFGSGTQLSVL.

Many counts were recorded for this clonotype. The chain joins TRBV28 to TRBJ2-7; the D gene is possibly TRBD2 (6 bases). The CDR3 runs to 13 residues. V shed 1 base and J shed 5 bases, with 9 bases lying between them. CDR1 MDHEN and CDR2 SYDVKM come from the germline V gene. The CDR3 here is CASSLLGGHEQYF. The CDR3 DNA reads as TGTGCCAGCAGTTTATTGGGGGGACACGAGCAGTACTTC.

This clonotype was seen at least ten times. The chain carries TRBV24-1 and TRBJ2-3, with 7 nucleotides matching TRBD1. In germline, CDR1 is KGHDR, CDR2 SFDVKD. This CDR3 is built from 17 residues. The V gene end was trimmed by 2 bases and the J gene end by 2 bases; junction bases not matched to a gene: 9. The CDR3 DNA reads TGTGCCACCAGTGATTGGGGCGAGGGGGCCCCCACAGATACGCAGTATTTT. This codes for CATSDWGEGAPTDTQYF.

For this clonotype: Just one base apart from a much larger clone, this may be a read error. V gene TRBV2 combines with J gene TRBJ2-4; D is possibly TRBD1 (6 bases). Germline assignment: CDR1 SNHLY and CDR2 FYNNEI. The CDR3 runs 16 residues. The CDR3: CASSDGGQGRANTQYF. Written as DNA, the CDR3 is TGTGCCAGCAGTGATGGGGGTCAGGGGCGCGCAAACACTCAGTACTTC.

This clonotype has at least ten counts. The V and J genes are TRBV12-3 or TRBV12-4 and TRBJ2-2, with 10 bases lining up with TRBD1. Germline trimming cut 5 bases from V and 6 bases from J; bases unmatched to any gene: 3. The CDR3 runs 14 residues. CDR3 DNA: TGTGCCAGCAGTGGGACAGGGGACGCCGGGGAGCTGTTTTTT. Protein: CASSGTGDAGELFF.

In this sample, this clonotype turned up many times. V is TRBV20-1 and J is TRBJ2-3, with a tentative D call TRBD2 (5 bases). The length of the CDR3 is 13 residues. Germline-derived CDR1 and CDR2 are DFQATT and SNEGSKA (reference sequence). This CDR3 is CSEIGLLQDTQYF. The CDR3 bases are TGCAGCGAAATCGGACTGCTCCAAGATACGCAGTATTTT.

This clonotype was detected a few times. The chain couples TRBV3-1 to TRBJ2-2; D is undetermined. The V gene lost 4 bases and the J gene lost 5 bases, with 11 bases spanning the gap. From germline, CDR1 is LGHDT and CDR2 YNNKEL (reference sequence). The CDR3 runs 14 residues. The CDR3 region has the DNA TGTGCCAGCAGCCGGGCGGTCTATACCGGGGAGCTGTTTTTT. This encodes CASSRAVYTGELFF.

There are many counts of this clonotype. The V gene is TRBV28, the J gene TRBJ1-2; 7 bases line up with TRBD1. Germline V lookup: CDR1 MDHEN, CDR2 SYDVKM. V trimming: 6 bases; J trimming: 5 bases; junction bases outside the gene matches: 3. The CDR3 has 12 residues. The DNA of the CDR3 is TGTGCCAGCAGCGGGACAGTGTATGGCTACACCTTC. Its translation is CASSGTVYGYTF.

This clonotype occurred many times. CDR3: CSADDSDDEQYF. In DNA, the CDR3 is TGCAGTGCAGACGACAGCGACGACGAGCAGTACTTC. This chain joins TRBV20-1 and TRBJ2-7, with D perhaps TRBD1 (5 bases). The germline CDR1 and CDR2 sequences are DFQATT and SNEGSKA (reference sequence). The CDR3 is made up of 12 amino acids. Trimming shortened V by 6 bases and J by 5 bases, and 14 bases separated the two germline ends.

This chain connects TRBV2 to TRBJ1-5; the D is unclear. The germline V gene encodes CDR1 SNHLY and CDR2 FYNNEI. V lost 5 bases and J lost 5, with 16 bases in between. This CDR3 has 15 residues. The CDR3 DNA is TGTGCCAGCAGTCACAAGGTCGGCGGGGATCAGCCCCAGCATTTT. This translates into CASSHKVGGDQPQHF.

V gene TRBV7-3 combines with J gene TRBJ2-1; maybe TRBD2 (6 bases). The CDR3 covers 14 residues. Deletions cut 2 bases from V and 4 bases from J, with 9 bases between. The germline V gene encodes CDR1 SGHTA and CDR2 FQGTGA. The DNA of the CDR3 is TGTGCCAGCAGCTTAGGAGGGAATTACAATGAGCAGTTCTTC. Amino acid sequence: CASSLGGNYNEQFF.

Comments on this clonotype: A read error may explain this, as a much larger clone is one base away. This chain uses TRBV2 with TRBJ2-5; D is uncertain. Germline-derived CDR1 and CDR2 are SNHLY and FYNNEI. The CDR3 consists of 12 residues. Trimming took off 6 bases at V and 5 bases at J, with 10 bases between the two ends. CDR3 DNA: TGTGCCAGCAGCGGTGAGGAGGAGACCCAGTACTTC. Its protein product is CASSGEEETQYF.

The table lists this clonotype with many counts. The CDR3 nucleotides read TGTGCCAGCATTTCCGGAGGACTAGCCCGGCATGGGGACTACAATGAGCAGTTCTTC. Protein: CASISGGLARHGDYNEQFF. The rearrangement joins TRBV28 to TRBJ2-1, with TRBD2 identical over 8 bases. Trimming at V came to 7 bases and at J to 3 bases, leaving 20 bases not matched to a gene. The CDR3 covers 19 residues. Per germline, CDR1 MDHEN and CDR2 SYDVKM.

This clonotype has just a few counts. This rearrangement joins TRBV19 to TRBJ2-1, with D maybe TRBD2 (5 bases). The V end was cut by 3 bases, the J end by 0 bases, with 12 bases between. Germline CDR1 is LNHDA and CDR2 is SQIVND (reference sequence). The CDR3 runs 16 residues. The CDR3 spells CASSMVLGSSYNEQFF. The CDR3 region has the DNA TGTGCCAGTAGTATGGTTCTGGGGAGCTCCTACAATGAGCAGTTCTTC.

This clonotype was detected many times. The chain links TRBV6-1 to TRBJ2-1, with D possibly being TRBD2 (5 bases). The CDR3 consists of 15 residues. Germline CDR1 MNHNS, CDR2 SASEGT. V lost 4 bases and J 15 bases, leaving 25 bases between the germline ends. The CDR3 loop reads CASSGPGEPFGALFF. The CDR3 DNA reads TGTGCCAGCAGTGGCCCCGGGGAGCCTTTCGGAGCCTTGTTCTTC.

This chain links TRBV4-1 with TRBJ2-3; 10 bases agree with TRBD2. This CDR3 spans 17 amino acids. The germline V gene has CDR1 MGHRA and CDR2 YSYEKL. With 0 bases clipped from V and 3 bases from J, the junction kept 6 bases outside the gene matches. CDR3 sequence reads: CASSQDPAGGFTDTQYF. For the CDR3, the DNA is TGCGCCAGCAGCCAAGACCCAGCGGGGGGGTTTACAGATACGCAGTATTTT.

This clonotype was detected ten times or more. V gene TRBV28 combines with J gene TRBJ2-2; 8 bases align to TRBD1. There are 16 residues in the CDR3. Germline assignment: CDR1 MDHEN and CDR2 SYDVKM. Losses at the gene ends were 7 bases for V and 4 bases for J; bases not matched to a gene: 11. CDR3 nucleotide sequence: TGTGCCAGCACCGTCCGACAGGGGAGATCCACCGGGGAGCTGTTTTTT. Translating it yields CASTVRQGRSTGELFF.

On this clonotype itself: It may be a read error: a sequence one base away is much more abundant. Here the CDR3 reads CSASPIVDTQYF. CDR3 nucleotides: TGCAGTGCTTCCCCTATAGTTGATACGCAGTATTTT. The V and J genes are TRBV20-1 and TRBJ2-3, with D hard to call. V was trimmed by 5 bases and J by 6 bases, leaving 12 bases between them. CDR1 is DFQATT, CDR2 SNEGSKA, per germline (reference sequence). The CDR3 extends over 12 amino acids.

Many counts were recorded for this clonotype. This chain connects TRBV18 to TRBJ2-7, with D unclear. The CDR3 spans 11 residues. Germline values: CDR1 KGHSH, CDR2 LQKENI. V lost 1 base to trimming and J lost 5 bases, with 3 bases between them. CDR3 in amino acids: CASSPRDEQYF. CDR3 nucleotide sequence: TGTGCCAGCTCACCACGCGACGAGCAGTACTTC. Based on the CDR3 plus reference TRBV18 and TRBJ2-7, the full variable domain is NAGVMQNPRHLVRRRGQEARLRCSPMKGHSHVYWYRQLPEEGLKFMVYLQKENIIDESGMPKERFSAEFPKEGPSILRIQQVVRGDSAAYFCASSPRDEQYFGPGTRLTVT.

This clonotype came up a few times. The junction departs from the called germline gene at one end, perhaps through a read error. The genes are TRBV7-7 and TRBJ2-2; TRBD2 is a possible D gene (5 bases). The CDR3 totals 15 residues. Germline CDR1 is SSHAT and CDR2 is FNYEAQ (reference sequence). CDR3 sequence: CASSLGEGNTGELFF. The CDR3 bases are TGTGCTAGCAGCTTAGGAGAGGGGAACACCGGGGAGCTGTTTTTT.

This clonotype was recorded at least ten times. V and J are TRBV12-3 or TRBV12-4 and TRBJ2-1, with 7 bases fitting TRBD1. The V and J ends lost 6 bases and 5 bases, in that order; junction bases with no gene match: 10. This CDR3 contains 15 residues. The CDR3: CASSSFGTVNNEQFF. The CDR3 region has the DNA TGTGCCAGCAGCTCATTCGGGACAGTTAACAATGAGCAGTTCTTC.